This T cell receptor beta chain emerged from a study of response to subunit inactivated influenza vaccine. Study results and limitations: The authors suggested that few new T cells are recruited per seasonal influenza vaccination.

MiXCR was run by TCRdb on the RT-PCR reads, yielding one entry per CDR3 protein. Of around 530,000 distinct CDR3 sequences detected, 10% to 15% appear once; the ten largest clones hold roughly 10%. With 4 bases removed from V and 6 bases from J, the gap between germline ends came to 10 bases. This CDR3 is 12 amino acids long. CDR1 is SQVTM, CDR2 ANQGSEA, per germline. This clonotype has a handful of counts. The antigen is undetermined. The source was PBMCs from blood, collected on the day of vaccination. This sequence originates from a man aged 45-65 years who received an inactivated influenza vaccine. J is TRBJ2-1 and V is TRBV29-1; D call uncertain. The CDR3 region is CSVGPSGNEQFF. In DNA form, the CDR3 reads TGCAGCGTTGGCCCGAGTGGCAATGAGCAGTTCTTC.